These T cell receptor beta chains were read from a single sample in a study of vaccination effects on CD4 cells after COVID-19. Here immunoSEQ multiplex PCR was the method, and the copy in TCRdb shows in-frame clones only, minus some. In the table there are 20,000 to 25,000 clones, roughly 80% of which are singletons. The antigens these receptors bind are not known. Here the sequenced sample was CD4+ T cells from PBMCs cultured with a peptide pool, taken before COVID-19 vaccination. All receptors come from a human donor who had a prior SARS-CoV-2 infection. Both conserved end residues are trimmed from each CDR3. Fields, in order: V gene, J gene, CDR3 protein.

v_call: TRBV5-6
j_call: TRBJ2-2
cdr3_aa: ASSLDRGWTGELF

v_call: TRBV4-1
j_call: TRBJ2-2
cdr3_aa: ASSYPEGSMGGELF

v_call: TRBV10-3
j_call: TRBJ2-7
cdr3_aa: AIEGDTYEQY

v_call: TRBV6-2/TRBV6-3
j_call: TRBJ2-7
cdr3_aa: ASSYSLGTALYEQY

v_call: TRBV5-4
j_call: TRBJ2-5
cdr3_aa: ASSLSLVQETQY

v_call: TRBV5-1
j_call: TRBJ2-2
cdr3_aa: ASSQTGATGELF

v_call: TRBV7-9
j_call: TRBJ2-2
cdr3_aa: ASSRVGGGLPGELF

v_call: TRBV3-1/TRBV3-2
j_call: TRBJ2-7
cdr3_aa: ASSPPGLAGYYYEQY

v_call: TRBV7-3
j_call: TRBJ2-1
cdr3_aa: ASSSTSGSYNEQF

v_call: TRBV3-1/TRBV3-2
j_call: TRBJ1-2
cdr3_aa: ASSRGRFNYGYT

v_call: TRBV12-3/TRBV12-4
j_call: TRBJ2-2
cdr3_aa: ASSSQSGELF

v_call: TRBV7-9
j_call: TRBJ2-7
cdr3_aa: ASSPGTSEYEQY

v_call: TRBV5-1
j_call: TRBJ2-1
cdr3_aa: ASSLAPVSYDEQF